This TCR beta chain emerged from a study of cytomegalovirus exposure and HLA in healthy donors. Findings of the study overall: Links to common viral pathogens appeared, in a later analysis, for several of the most significant clusters.

PCR employed 60 Vbeta and 13 Jbeta primers. Assay: immunoSEQ multiplex PCR; the TCRdb copy retains only in-frame clones and omits some. The sample holds about 110,000 clones, around three quarters seen once. The CDR3 is 19 amino acids. Looked up from germline, CDR1 is MNHEY and CDR2 is SMNVEV (reference sequence). V trimming: 2 bases; J trimming: 0 bases; junction bases outside the gene matches: 13. This clone was recorded once. No antigen is known for it. The sample comprised PBMCs. This TCR was recovered from a woman aged 45-60 years in good health and CMV-seropositive. V is TRBV27 and J is TRBJ2-3; the match to TRBD2 covers 8 bases. CDR3: CASSLKPPAGVGSTDTQYF. CDR3 bases: TGTGCCAGCAGTTTAAAGCCGCCAGCGGGGGTTGGGAGCACAGATACGCAGTATTTT.